This T cell receptor (beta chain) was retrieved from a study of blood T cell repertoires in COVID-19. Study-level information: Whether acute or convalescent, the COVID-19 samples came from the United States, Italy and Spain.

TCRdb keeps only in-frame clones here, not all; method: immunoSEQ multiplex PCR. The sample has about 310,000 clones; 75% to 90% are singletons. This clone came up once. Per germline, CDR1 LGHNA and CDR2 YSLEER. Trimming took off 4 bases at V and 3 bases at J, with 15 bases between the two ends. This CDR3 is 16 amino acids long. This study enrolled people aged about 18 to 100 from under 25 US geographic areas. This TCR came from a woman aged 40 to 55 who had recovered from COVID-19. The V gene is TRBV4-3, the J gene TRBJ2-2, with D possibly matching TRBD2 (6 bases). Sequencing was performed on PBMCs or T cells enriched from blood (not recorded which). CDR3 amino acids: CASSLDGRGDTGELFF. As DNA, the CDR3 is TGCGCCAGCAGCCTAGACGGACGCGGGGACACCGGGGAGCTGTTTTTT.